This TCR beta chain was retrieved from a study of blood T cell repertoires in COVID-19 (dated by TCRdb to between 2020 and 2021). For the wider study: Samples covering the acute and convalescent phases of COVID-19 were provided by collaborators in the United States, Italy and Spain. The sample metadata nearly always contained a de-identified subject ID, COVID-19 status, age in years and sex. Where HLA class I and class II types were available, the types were taken from metadata supplied by the sample provider, not from assay-based typing. The samples were drawn from two sources: the first 160 participants of the ongoing ImmuneRACE study, and about 1,300 subjects contributed by 6 global collaborators. The repertoires were released in a freely available public database intended as a resource for research on the immune response to SARS-CoV-2. The prospective study material was composed of cDNA or gDNA derived from T cells, B-cell-depleted T cells, or PBMCs. Deeply sampled blood TCRbeta repertoires from subjects exposed to, actively infected with, or recovered from COVID-19 were included in the dataset.

What the work shows at the level of the full study, not this receptor alone: The quantity of clinical and demographic metadata differed by source and by participant and was supplied without curation.

The immunoSEQ Assay, a bias-controlled multiplex PCR, was used to amplify TCRbeta CDR3 regions from genomic DNA. The authors processed their data as follows. Within the assay, amplification of reference gene primers was used to estimate how many nucleated cells each sample contained. To quantify the absolute abundance of each unique TCRbeta CDR3 rearrangement, sequence reads were collapsed and filtered. For each sample, productive Simpson clonality was calculated as the square root of Simpson's diversity index across productive rearrangements. Here the immuneACCESS table is served through TCRdb, limited to in-frame sequences with V and J called. Missing clones are a known gap in these copies; in checked studies unresolved V genes cover under half, and the rest lacks a known reason. The V and J calls and the clone size are those of that table, but D and trimming were determined from the DNA. This sample lists about 270,000 clones; roughly four fifths were detected once. The ten most abundant clones make up 8.5% to 9.5% of the sample.

On this clone itself: Its antigen is unknown. No quality values exist for individual bases; no much larger clone is one base distant.

Based on the germline V gene, the CDR1 and CDR2 sequences are KGHSH and LQKENI. Its CDR3 holds 16 amino acids, cysteine through phenylalanine. Kept here is only the CDR3 DNA, which spans 48 bases and is read in frame from base 1. V trim: 2 bases; J trim: 2 bases; unmatched bases: 6. A second Seattle source provided samples from volunteer blood donors who had recovered from COVID-19. Collaborating institutions collected whole blood in K2EDTA tubes following their own protocols. For TCRbeta analysis, collaborator samples were shipped as frozen whole blood, as isolated PBMCs, or as DNA extracted from either sample type.

The receptor was derived from a woman aged 50 to 60 who had recovered from COVID-19. The rearrangement combines TRBV18 with TRBJ2-1, with 7 middle bases fitting TRBD2. Source material: peripheral blood. The CDR3 loop reads CASSPRLADTYNEQFF. The DNA sequence is given as TGTGCCAGCTCACCAAGGCTAGCGGACACCTACAATGAGCAGTTCTTC.